This TCR beta chain was retrieved from a study of blood T cells in healthy people across ages. V was clipped by 2 bases and J by 6 bases, with 17 bases between them. Per germline, CDR1 SGHRS and CDR2 YFSETQ. This CDR3 has 15 amino acids. Remarks on this clonotype: The antigen remains undetermined.

Next came a second PCR, run for about 6 to 12 cycles, which used a sample-barcoded 5' primer along with a J-beta primer mix. One entry per CDR3 protein results from TCRdb running MiXCR on the 5' RACE reads. This table holds about 840,000 distinct CDR3 sequences, 25% to 35% found once. General study findings and limits: Diversity was higher, and naive CD4+ cells more numerous, in long-lived donors than in aged donors.

The sample also formed part of further work on T cells of mothers and their children. Turning to that study: Three mothers and their six children, all healthy Caucasians, donated.

The sequence was obtained from a woman between 40 and 55 years old in good health. This sequence joins TRBV5-1 and TRBJ1-2; TRBD1 might be the D (6 bases). The sequencing input was blood. CDR3 DNA: TGCGCCAGCAGCTTTACCGGGACACGGGAGAATGGCTACACCTTC. It encodes CASSFTGTRENGYTF.